A selection of T cell receptor beta chains follows, all from one sample in a study of shared clonotypes between healthy human individuals. Sequencing was performed with immunoSEQ multiplex PCR; in TCRdb, only in-frame clones are kept and a portion is missing. The sample has about 2.3 million clones, 80% to 95% seen once. The sample was naive CD4+ T cells from PBMCs. The receptors stem from a man aged 18 to 30 in good health. Some clones in this sample may be carry-over from other donors' samples. Each CDR3 is given with its conserved first and last residue.

CDR3 length: 15; J gene: TRBJ2-1; V gene: TRBV5-8; CDR3 protein: CASSPSLTSGNEQFF
CDR3 length: 16; J gene: TRBJ2-1; V gene: TRBV5-1; CDR3 protein: CASSLWWTGGSGEQFF
CDR3 length: 15; J gene: TRBJ1-1; V gene: TRBV6-5; CDR3 protein: CASSYSTRVNTEAFF
CDR3 length: 12; J gene: TRBJ2-7; V gene: TRBV5-1; CDR3 protein: CASSLEGNEQYF
CDR3 length: 13; J gene: TRBJ1-6; V gene: TRBV9; CDR3 protein: CASRGDYNSPLHF
CDR3 length: 14; J gene: TRBJ2-5; V gene: TRBV7-2; CDR3 protein: CASSKQGRGETQYF
CDR3 length: 16; J gene: TRBJ2-1; V gene: TRBV29-1; CDR3 protein: CSVEGASGTSYNEQFF
CDR3 length: 13; J gene: TRBJ1-2; V gene: TRBV18; CDR3 protein: CASSPAIDYGYTF
CDR3 length: 13; J gene: TRBJ1-1; V gene: TRBV5-1; CDR3 protein: CASSLSTGTEAFF
CDR3 length: 14; J gene: TRBJ2-2; V gene: TRBV2; CDR3 protein: CASSIRPNTGELFF
CDR3 length: 13; J gene: TRBJ2-1; V gene: TRBV6-5; CDR3 protein: CVVAVTSRNEQFF
CDR3 length: 13; J gene: TRBJ1-1; V gene: TRBV6-5; CDR3 protein: CASSRGQGGGAFF
CDR3 length: 13; J gene: TRBJ2-5; V gene: TRBV4-3; CDR3 protein: CASSQERGGTQYF
CDR3 length: 12; J gene: TRBJ2-3; V gene: TRBV6-6; CDR3 protein: CASSSNTDTQYF
CDR3 length: 16; J gene: TRBJ1-4; V gene: TRBV5-4; CDR3 protein: CASSFMKGSQNEKLFF
CDR3 length: 14; J gene: TRBJ2-3; V gene: TRBV10-2; CDR3 protein: CASSRREPTDTQYF
CDR3 length: 14; J gene: TRBJ2-7; V gene: TRBV27; CDR3 protein: CATSRTSAYYEQYF
CDR3 length: 14; J gene: TRBJ1-1; V gene: TRBV9; CDR3 protein: CASSVNQGETEAFF
CDR3 length: 14; J gene: TRBJ1-1; V gene: TRBV9; CDR3 protein: CASRDITGRPEAFF
CDR3 length: 14; J gene: TRBJ2-7; V gene: TRBV7-2; CDR3 protein: CASSLGVGGYEQYF
CDR3 length: 12; J gene: TRBJ1-4; V gene: TRBV29-1; CDR3 protein: CSVGDSNEKLFF
CDR3 length: 16; J gene: TRBJ2-1; V gene: TRBV6-5; CDR3 protein: CASSYSAETSYNEQFF
CDR3 length: 17; J gene: TRBJ1-2; V gene: TRBV10-2; CDR3 protein: CASSDLGQGKSVAGYTF
CDR3 length: 16; J gene: TRBJ2-1; V gene: TRBV9; CDR3 protein: CASSVVASGTYNEQFF
CDR3 length: 16; J gene: TRBJ2-2; V gene: TRBV5-1; CDR3 protein: CASSYAGGSNTGELFF
CDR3 length: 16; J gene: TRBJ1-1; V gene: TRBV5-1; CDR3 protein: CASSLKGDSMNTEAFF
CDR3 length: 15; J gene: TRBJ2-7; V gene: TRBV7-6; CDR3 protein: CASSHYGDSTYEQYF
CDR3 length: 13; J gene: TRBJ1-2; V gene: TRBV9; CDR3 protein: CASSVVGGYGYTF
CDR3 length: 20; J gene: TRBJ2-2; V gene: TRBV4-1; CDR3 protein: CASSQDAGLAGDGYTGELFF
CDR3 length: 18; J gene: TRBJ2-5; V gene: TRBV18; CDR3 protein: CASSPPGTSGSFGETQYF
CDR3 length: 14; J gene: TRBJ2-1; V gene: TRBV7-3; CDR3 protein: CASSQGGSYNEQFF
CDR3 length: 17; J gene: TRBJ2-2; V gene: TRBV5-1; CDR3 protein: CASSEAPGQGATGELFF
CDR3 length: 17; J gene: TRBJ1-2; V gene: TRBV19; CDR3 protein: CASSILGTGGAPGGYTF
CDR3 length: 16; J gene: TRBJ2-7; V gene: TRBV29-1; CDR3 protein: CSATGTSGPGSSEQYF
CDR3 length: 16; J gene: TRBJ1-2; V gene: TRBV6-4; CDR3 protein: CASNKRILTLDYGYTF
CDR3 length: 14; J gene: TRBJ2-4; V gene: TRBV29-1; CDR3 protein: CSVGTLTGRNIQYF
CDR3 length: 15; J gene: TRBJ2-7; V gene: TRBV4-1; CDR3 protein: CASSQVGSGNYEQYF
CDR3 length: 15; J gene: TRBJ1-5; V gene: TRBV5-1; CDR3 protein: CASSLGTGGTQPQHF
CDR3 length: 14; J gene: TRBJ2-5; V gene: TRBV6-6; CDR3 protein: CASTLVRGSETQYF
CDR3 length: 18; J gene: TRBJ2-7; V gene: TRBV28; CDR3 protein: CASSLLLAGGPPDYEQYF
CDR3 length: 14; J gene: TRBJ2-3; V gene: TRBV11-1; CDR3 protein: CASSLGLATDTQYF
CDR3 length: 15; J gene: TRBJ1-2; V gene: TRBV19; CDR3 protein: CASSISAHANYGYTF
CDR3 length: 13; J gene: TRBJ1-5; V gene: TRBV7-9; CDR3 protein: CASTRGHNQPQHF
CDR3 length: 15; J gene: TRBJ2-7; V gene: TRBV28; CDR3 protein: CASSSWTGPSYEQYF
CDR3 length: 17; J gene: TRBJ2-6; V gene: TRBV7-6; CDR3 protein: CASSPRSPVSGANVLTF
CDR3 length: 15; J gene: TRBJ2-5; V gene: TRBV28; CDR3 protein: CASSFHRFGGETQYF
CDR3 length: 13; J gene: TRBJ1-3; V gene: TRBV2; CDR3 protein: CASRVGAGNTIYF
CDR3 length: 16; J gene: TRBJ2-2; V gene: TRBV5-1; CDR3 protein: CASSFRRTLNTGELFF
CDR3 length: 15; J gene: TRBJ2-7; V gene: TRBV7-2; CDR3 protein: CASSSEGGRVYEQYF
CDR3 length: 15; J gene: TRBJ2-7; V gene: TRBV6-5; CDR3 protein: CASRAQGAAYYEQYF
CDR3 length: 13; J gene: TRBJ2-3; V gene: TRBV7-3; CDR3 protein: CASSPLSADTQYF